A single sample is the source of the 8 T cell receptor beta chains below, sequenced in a study of Ad26.COV2.S vaccination and SARS-CoV-2 variants. Documented treatment: 15 to 20 received Ad26.COV2.S at low or high dose, single or two shots; 5 received placebo; per-sample allocation not given. After the first vaccine or placebo injection, samples were drawn on day 63. TCRdb keeps only in-frame clones here, not all; method: immunoSEQ multiplex PCR. The repertoire holds 350,000 to 450,000 clones, with approximately 89% as singletons. The sequencing here drew on peripheral blood, taken in a trial of Ad26.COV2.S vaccine versus placebo. These receptors originate from a person between 18 and 60 years old who received the Ad26.COV2.S COVID-19 vaccine or a placebo.

The V and J genes are TRBV9 and TRBJ2-5; D is possibly TRBD2 (6 bases). The CDR3 sequence is 14 residues long. The germline V and J ends were trimmed by 4 bases and 2 bases, with 12 bases remaining between them. The germline gives CDR1 SGDLS, CDR2 YYNGEE. The CDR3 DNA reads as TGTGCCAGCAGCATCGGGACTCTACAAGAGACCCAGTACTTC. Protein product: CASSIGTLQETQYF. The variable domain in full, completed from reference TRBV9 and TRBJ2-5, reads DSGVTQTPKHLITATGQRVTLRCSPRSGDLSVYWYQQSLDQGLQFLIQYYNGEERAKGNILERFSAQQFPDLHSELNLSSLELGDSALYFCASSIGTLQETQYFGPGTRLLVL.

The chain couples TRBV6-1 to TRBJ1-1, with 9 bases that match TRBD1. The trim removed 1 base at V and 10 bases at J, leaving 7 bases unmatched. CDR3 length: 14 amino acids. Germline V gene data show CDR1 as MNHNS and CDR2 as SASEGT. The DNA for the CDR3 is TGTGCCAGCAGTGAAGGGTGGACAGGGGAGCGAGCTTTCTTT. It translates to CASSEGWTGERAFF.

V gene TRBV4-1 combines with J gene TRBJ1-2; 7 nucleotides align to TRBD1. Germline V gene sequence: CDR1 MGHRA, CDR2 YSYEKL. V trimming: 6 bases; J trimming: 7 bases; junction bases outside the gene matches: 8. CDR3 length: 13 residues. The CDR3 region is CASRRQGGLGYTF. As DNA, the CDR3 is TGCGCCAGCAGGCGGCAGGGGGGGCTTGGCTACACCTTC.

The chain joins TRBV6-2 or TRBV6-3 to TRBJ2-6; D tentatively fits TRBD1 or TRBD2 (6 bases each). The V end was cut by 6 bases, the J end by 4 bases, with 16 bases between. Germline V gene sequence: CDR1 MNHEY, CDR2 SVGEGT. This CDR3 is 16 amino acids long. CDR3 amino acids: CASSPLRGLGANVLTF. The CDR3 region has the DNA TGTGCCAGCAGCCCTCTCCGGGGGCTCGGGGCCAACGTCCTGACTTTC.

This chain uses TRBV12-5 with TRBJ2-7, with D tentatively TRBD1 (5 bases). From germline, CDR1 is LGHNT and CDR2 FRNRAP. V was cut by 2 bases and J by 6 bases, with 8 bases left in between. This CDR3 contains 12 residues. The CDR3 loop is CASGLSQGEQYF. The DNA for the CDR3 is TGTGCTAGTGGTTTGTCGCAGGGCGAGCAGTACTTC.

This rearrangement joins TRBV7-6 to TRBJ1-3; D is unresolved. CDR3 length: 15 residues. V lost 4 bases to trimming and J lost 4 bases, with 14 bases between them. CDR1 is SGHVS, CDR2 FNYEAQ, per germline. The CDR3 sequence: CASSSEGSAGNTIYF. The CDR3 DNA reads as TGTGCCAGCAGCTCAGAAGGGAGTGCCGGAAACACCATATATTTT.

The chain has TRBV4-1 and TRBJ2-7; 9 positions match TRBD2. The CDR3 is 15 amino acids. V trimming: 7 bases; J trimming: 0 bases; junction bases outside the gene matches: 7. The V gene's germline CDR1 is MGHRA and CDR2 YSYEKL. In DNA, the CDR3 is TGCGCCAGCAACGAGGGCGGGAGGGCCTCCTACGAGCAGTACTTC. It encodes CASNEGGRASYEQYF.

This clone is medium-sized by share. CDR3: CATSILAGESYEQYF. The CDR3 nucleotides are TGTGCCACCAGCATCCTAGCGGGAGAGTCCTACGAGCAGTACTTC. The gene calls are TRBV15 and TRBJ2-7, with TRBD2 matching 10 bases. The V and J ends lost 4 bases and 1 base, in that order; junction bases with no gene match: 4. CDR1 and CDR2 from the germline V gene are LNHNV and YYDKDF (reference sequence). The CDR3 is made up of 15 amino acids.